The sequence of this T cell receptor beta chain was determined in a study of cytomegalovirus exposure and HLA in healthy donors. Assay: immunoSEQ multiplex PCR; the TCRdb copy retains only in-frame clones and omits some. This repertoire shows 100,000 to 150,000 clones, roughly 87% found once; its top ten account for roughly 1.2%. Overall study findings and caveats: The study flagged about 160 TCR beta chains as cytomegalovirus-associated.

Of note for this clone: Its antigen is not known.

The germline CDR1 and CDR2 sequences are SEHNR and FQNEAQ (reference sequence). Trimming took 5 bases from V and 7 from J, leaving 18 bases between them. This CDR3 is 14 amino acids long. What was sequenced was PBMCs. The chain links TRBV7-9 to TRBJ2-7, with a tentative D call TRBD2 (6 bases). The sequence derives from a woman between 18 and 29 years old in good health and CMV-seronegative. CDR3: CASSPLANTAEQYF. In DNA form, the CDR3 reads TGTGCCAGCAGCCCCCTAGCGAACACGGCAGAGCAGTACTTC.